The 3 T cell receptor beta chains in this list originate from one sample, sequenced in a study of T cell responses to AZD1222 COVID-19 vaccine (dated by TCRdb to about 2021). Library prep was done by the immunoSEQ multiplex PCR assay. TCRdb obtained this table from immuneACCESS and retained in-frame rearrangements with V and J assigned. These tables miss some clones; where compared with another copy, unresolved V genes account for less than half of the shortfall, and the remainder is unexplained. The sample yields 65,000 to 85,000 clones; 84% were counted once. Of the sample, over 20% falls within the top ten clones. The time point label on this specimen signifies: baseline before first vaccination. Sample: peripheral blood, taken on day 0 of AZD1222 vaccination. Receptors originate from an adult in good health.

This rearrangement joins TRBV18 to TRBJ1-3; D is unclear. Looked up from germline, CDR1 is KGHSH and CDR2 is LQKENI. This CDR3 region has 14 residues. V was clipped by 2 bases and J by 1 base, with 6 bases between them. The CDR3 protein is CASSPGVSGNTIYF. The DNA of the CDR3 is TGTGCCAGCTCACCAGGGGTTTCTGGAAACACCATATATTTT.

J is TRBJ1-3 and V is TRBV20-1; D remains ambiguous. Per germline, CDR1 DFQATT and CDR2 SNEGSKA (reference sequence). This CDR3 is 13 amino acids long. V was pared by 3 bases and J by 0 bases, with 6 bases between. DNA of the CDR3: TGCAGTGCTAGTATGGACTCTGGAAACACCATATATTTT. Translation gives CSASMDSGNTIYF.

The chain uses TRBV24-1 and TRBJ1-2; no firm D call. Trimming took 3 bases from V and 8 from J, leaving 9 bases between them. CDR1 and CDR2 from the germline V gene are KGHDR and SFDVKD. This CDR3 comprises 12 residues. In nucleotides, the CDR3 is TGTGCCACCAGTGATGCCCTAGGGGGCTACACCTTC. Encoded protein: CATSDALGGYTF.